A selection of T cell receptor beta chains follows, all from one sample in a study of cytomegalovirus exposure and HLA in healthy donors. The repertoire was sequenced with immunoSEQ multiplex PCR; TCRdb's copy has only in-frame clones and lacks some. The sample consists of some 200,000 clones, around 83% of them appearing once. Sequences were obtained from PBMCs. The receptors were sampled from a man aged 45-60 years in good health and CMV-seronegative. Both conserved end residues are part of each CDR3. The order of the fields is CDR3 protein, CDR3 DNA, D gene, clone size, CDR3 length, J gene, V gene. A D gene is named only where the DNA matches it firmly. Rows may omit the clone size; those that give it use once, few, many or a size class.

CASSTQAATQQYF TGTGCCAGCAGCACCCAGGCCGCGACGCAGCAGTACTTC - - 13 TRBJ2-7 TRBV7-2
CASSVSGQENTGELFF TGTGCCAGCAGCGTTTCAGGACAGGAGAACACCGGGGAGCTGTTTTTT TRBD1 - 16 TRBJ2-2 TRBV9
CASSTQTGEGISTDTQYF TGTGCCAGCAGTACCCAGACAGGGGAAGGGATCTCAACAGATACGCAGTATTTT TRBD1 - 18 TRBJ2-3 TRBV27
CASSVAPGQGANEKLFF TGTGCCAGCAGCGTAGCTCCGGGACAGGGGGCTAATGAAAAACTGTTTTTT TRBD1 - 17 TRBJ1-4 TRBV9
CASGLEDRATYEQYF TGTGCTAGTGGTTTAGAGGACAGGGCAACCTACGAGCAGTACTTC TRBD1 - 15 TRBJ2-7 TRBV12-5
CASSAGGLAEAAGEQFF TGTGCCAGCAGCGCTGGGGGACTAGCGGAAGCCGCGGGTGAGCAGTTCTTC TRBD2 - 17 TRBJ2-1 TRBV7-2
CASSADRRNEKLFF TGTGCCAGCAGTGCGGACAGGAGGAATGAAAAACTGTTTTTT TRBD1 - 14 TRBJ1-4 TRBV6-1
CASSFHRGLVDDEQYF TGTGCCAGCAGTTTCCATAGGGGACTAGTTGACGACGAGCAGTACTTC TRBD2 - 16 TRBJ2-7 TRBV6-5
CASSTQGKGTEAFF TGTGCCAGCAGCACCCAGGGCAAGGGCACTGAAGCTTTCTTT - - 14 TRBJ1-1 TRBV7-3
CSSSMRTGHETGELFF TGTTCCAGCAGCATGAGGACAGGGCATGAGACCGGGGAGCTGTTTTTT TRBD1 - 16 TRBJ2-2 TRBV7-9
CASSPTGEFEQYF TGCGCCAGCAGCCCGACAGGGGAGTTCGAGCAGTACTTC TRBD1 - 13 TRBJ2-7 TRBV5-1
CASSLTAGASTDTQYF TGTGCCAGCAGCTTAACAGCGGGGGCCAGCACAGATACGCAGTATTTT TRBD2 - 16 TRBJ2-3 TRBV7-2
CASSEGHTIQETQYF TGTGCCAGCAGTGAAGGACACACCATTCAAGAGACCCAGTACTTC - - 15 TRBJ2-5 TRBV2
CASSERPTGASTDTQYF TGTGCCAGTAGTGAACGTCCGACAGGGGCTAGCACAGATACGCAGTATTTT TRBD1 once 17 TRBJ2-3 TRBV19
CASRTGLNTEAFF TGTGCCAGCAGGACAGGCTTGAACACTGAAGCTTTCTTT - - 13 TRBJ1-1 TRBV6-5
CASSPRGSPGANYGYTF TGTGCCAGCTCACCACGGGGCAGCCCGGGGGCTAACTATGGCTACACCTTC - - 17 TRBJ1-2 TRBV18
CASSTRTGLDTQYF TGTGCCAGCAGTACGAGAACAGGGTTGGATACGCAGTATTTT - - 14 TRBJ2-3 TRBV6-1
CASSLGGTSGSGEQYF TGTGCCAGCAGCTTAGGAGGGACTAGCGGGAGTGGCGAGCAGTACTTC TRBD2 - 16 TRBJ2-7 TRBV7-2
CASSLAGGGRGYTF TGTGCCAGCAGCTTAGCAGGGGGGGGGAGAGGCTACACCTTC - - 14 TRBJ1-2 TRBV7-2
CASTLYNEQFF TGTGCCAGCACCCTGTACAATGAGCAGTTCTTC - once 11 TRBJ2-1 TRBV2
CASSPGTYNQPQHF TGTGCCAGCAGTCCCGGGACATATAATCAGCCCCAGCATTTT - few 14 TRBJ1-5 TRBV6-6
CASRTGTASGNTIYF TGTGCCAGTAGAACCGGGACTGCCTCTGGAAACACCATATATTTT - - 15 TRBJ1-3 TRBV19
CASSSLAGVTSYEQYF TGTGCCAGCAGTTCACTAGCGGGTGTAACATCCTACGAGCAGTACTTC TRBD2 few 16 TRBJ2-7 TRBV6-6
CASSKVSVEPFYEQYF TGTGCCAGCAGCAAAGTAAGTGTAGAGCCTTTTTACGAGCAGTACTTC - - 16 TRBJ2-7 TRBV21-1
CASSGRTGRNEQFF TGTGCCAGCAGCGGGAGGACAGGGAGGAATGAGCAGTTCTTC TRBD1 - 14 TRBJ2-1 TRBV7-2
CASETGTYEQYF TGTGCCTCTGAGACAGGGACCTACGAGCAGTACTTC TRBD1 once 12 TRBJ2-7 TRBV28
CASSRDTATYTEAFF TGTGCCAGCAGTCGGGACACGGCGACTTACACTGAAGCTTTCTTT - - 15 TRBJ1-1 TRBV6-6
CASSTDTPVNSPLHF TGTGCCAGCAGCACTGACACTCCGGTGAATTCACCCCTCCACTTT - - 15 TRBJ1-6 TRBV7-9
CASSQAPVAGGADTQYF TGCGCCAGCAGCCAAGCCCCCGTTGCGGGGGGGGCAGATACGCAGTATTTT TRBD2 - 17 TRBJ2-3 TRBV4-1